This TCR beta chain came from a study of T cells in Graves' hyperthyroidism and ophthalmopathy. The V gene end was trimmed by 6 bases and the J gene end by 6 bases; junction bases not matched to a gene: 7. The CDR3 extends over 13 amino acids. Germline values: CDR1 SNHLY, CDR2 FYNNEI. Amplification of TCR beta CDR3 regions used RNA as the template. With the HTBI primer set, the TCR CDR3 went through a first round of RT-PCR. Using its own MiXCR run on the multiplex PCR reads, TCRdb lists one record per CDR3 protein. The sample lists about 420,000 distinct CDR3 sequences; roughly 13% were seen once. This chain uses TRBV2 with TRBJ1-2, with TRBD1 identical over 7 bases. The receptor was isolated from a woman aged 18-29 years with Graves' hyperthyroidism. The sequencing input was blood. The CDR3 protein is CASRPDRAHGYTF. CDR3 coding DNA: TGTGCCAGCAGACCAGACAGGGCGCATGGCTACACCTTC. The variable domain in full, completed from reference TRBV2 and TRBJ1-2, reads EPEVTQTPSHQVTQMGQEVILRCVPISNHLYFYWYRQILGQKVEFLVSFYNNEISEKSEIFDDQFSVERPDGSNFTLKIRSTKLEDSAMYFCASRPDRAHGYTFGSGTRLTVV.